This is a list of T cell receptor beta chains from one sample in a study of blood T cell repertoires in COVID-19. Some clones are missing from TCRdb's copy, which holds only in-frame ones; the method was immunoSEQ multiplex PCR. The data show about 130,000 clones, with around 70% seen just once and 6% held by the top ten. Sequenced: peripheral blood. These TCRs come from a man older than 75 with COVID-19, enrolled during active disease. CDR3s leave out the opening cysteine and the closing phenylalanine or tryptophan. Clone size appears in some rows only: once, few, many, or a class for an expanded clone.

J gene | CDR3 length | clone size | V gene | CDR3 protein
TRBJ2-3 | 15 | - | TRBV29-1 | SVETPPGVKGTDTQY
TRBJ1-2 | 12 | - | TRBV18 | ASSGGAQGEGYT
TRBJ1-3 | 12 | - | TRBV15 | ATSRDSAGNTIY
TRBJ2-7 | 10 | - | TRBV28 | ASSNQGREQY
TRBJ1-3 | 14 | few | TRBV2 | ASSGDREVSGNTIY
TRBJ2-1 | 14 | - | TRBV5-1 | ASSFHTGGPNNEQF
TRBJ2-5 | 13 | - | TRBV19 | ASSIGPGAGETQY
TRBJ2-1 | 15 | - | TRBV11-2 | ASSFRTSGVTYNEQF
TRBJ1-2 | 12 | - | TRBV27 | ASSFRDRAYGYT
TRBJ1-5 | 10 | - | TRBV12-3/TRBV12-4 | ASSLPNQPQH
TRBJ2-1 | 15 | once | TRBV5-1 | ASSSGSGTLSYNEQF
TRBJ1-2 | 10 | - | TRBV28 | ASEQGNYGYT
TRBJ2-7 | 15 | - | TRBV7-2 | ASSSGTSGRAAYEQY
TRBJ2-7 | 14 | - | TRBV4-1 | ASSRAGLAGSYEQY
TRBJ2-1 | 10 | - | TRBV6-1 | ASSSQYNEQF
TRBJ2-7 | 15 | - | TRBV19 | ASSRSSLAGDSYEQY
TRBJ1-2 | 9 | once | TRBV29-1 | SVEVMYGYT
TRBJ2-7 | 11 | - | TRBV7-9 | ASRGGSSNEQY
TRBJ2-1 | 13 | - | TRBV2 | ASILRTSGSNEQF
TRBJ2-5 | 13 | - | TRBV7-9 | ASTIIAVGGETQY
TRBJ1-1 | 13 | - | TRBV9 | ASRLSGGANTEAF
TRBJ1-6 | 12 | few | TRBV5-1 | ASSLVSVNSPLH
TRBJ2-1 | 11 | few | TRBV7-2 | ASSLVWAGEQF
TRBJ1-4 | 14 | - | TRBV19 | ASSIHQGATNEKLF
TRBJ2-2 | 13 | - | TRBV18 | ASSPRLADTGELF
TRBJ2-3 | 12 | - | TRBV7-2 | ASSLTMAPDTQY
TRBJ1-5 | 11 | - | TRBV12-3/TRBV12-4 | ASSLAENQPQH
TRBJ2-2 | 16 | few | TRBV7-2 | ASSLALTSGRAAGELF
TRBJ2-3 | 9 | once | TRBV12-3/TRBV12-4 | ASSSGDTQY
TRBJ2-7 | 14 | once | TRBV5-4 | ASSRGGVGGSYEQY
TRBJ2-7 | 11 | - | TRBV2 | ASSGDSSYEQY
TRBJ2-5 | 11 | few | TRBV7-3 | ASSLERTGTQY
TRBJ2-7 | 13 | - | TRBV11-2 | ASNGAGQGAREQY
TRBJ1-6 | 11 | - | TRBV4-3 | ASSQVMESPLH
TRBJ2-1 | 13 | - | TRBV10-1 | ASRSGDRGLGEQF
TRBJ2-7 | 13 | - | TRBV7-7 | ASSPRTGNVYEQY
TRBJ1-1 | 13 | - | TRBV6-5 | ASSYVTGGRTEAF
TRBJ1-3 | 13 | - | TRBV3-1/TRBV3-2 | ASSPSTGAGNTIY
TRBJ1-5 | 14 | - | TRBV27 | ASRASGTASNQPQH
TRBJ1-2 | 13 | - | TRBV18 | ASSPGLIGQGSYT
TRBJ2-5 | 10 | - | TRBV24-1 | ATGTGKETQY